Below, 14 T cell receptor beta chains from the same sample are listed, as sequenced in a study of cytotoxic CD8 clonotypes in ibrutinib-treated CLL. Using immunoSEQ multiplex PCR, the repertoire was profiled, and TCRdb retains in-frame clones only, with some absent. The table has about 72,000 clones, more than 70% seen once. Here the sequenced sample was PBMCs, taken at disease progression, from a patient treated with ibrutinib. The receptors come from a human donor with chronic lymphocytic leukemia.

The chain uses TRBV19 and TRBJ1-5, with D maybe TRBD1 (6 bases). V lost 5 bases to trimming and J lost 3 bases, with 14 bases between them. This CDR3 comprises 15 residues. The germline V gene has CDR1 LNHDA and CDR2 SQIVND (reference sequence). CDR3 sequence reads: CASSPPGHFNQPQHF. The CDR3 DNA sequence: TGTGCCAGTAGTCCCCCGGGACACTTCAATCAGCCCCAGCATTTT.

The chain employs TRBV27 and TRBJ2-4; 9 bases map to TRBD1. Germline V lookup: CDR1 MNHEY, CDR2 SMNVEV (reference sequence). V gave up 6 bases and J gave up 2 bases; unmatched junction bases: 5. There are 15 residues in the CDR3. As DNA, the CDR3 is TGTGCCAGCAGAAGGGACAGGGTTTCCAAAAACATTCAGTACTTC. It specifies CASRRDRVSKNIQYF.

The V call is TRBV19, the J call TRBJ2-5; a weak D match, TRBD2 (6 bases). Germline V CDR1 and CDR2: LNHDA, SQIVND (reference sequence). The length of the CDR3 is 16 residues. Trimming pared 4 bases from V and 10 bases from J, leaving 25 bases between. In DNA, the CDR3 is TGTGCCAGTAGTAATACGGCCGGGACTCCTTCTTTTATCCAGTACTTC. Translating gives CASSNTAGTPSFIQYF.

This chain connects TRBV10-3 to TRBJ1-3; D remains ambiguous. The V end lost 3 bases, the J end lost 4 bases, and 16 bases lay between the germline ends. This CDR3 contains 16 residues. Germline CDR1 reads ENHRY; CDR2 reads SYGVKD. The CDR3 region is CAISDINEAHGNTIYF. The DNA for the CDR3 is TGTGCCATCAGTGACATAAACGAAGCTCACGGAAACACCATATATTTT.

CDR3 region: CATQSSSGGEQFF. The CDR3 nucleotides read TGTGCCACCCAATCATCTAGCGGCGGTGAGCAGTTCTTC. The chain joins TRBV2 to TRBJ2-1; 7 bases match TRBD2. This CDR3 is built from 13 residues. Germline assignment: CDR1 SNHLY and CDR2 FYNNEI. Trimming cost V 10 bases and J 9 bases; bases outside gene matches: 12.

V usage is TRBV2 and J usage is TRBJ1-2, with 9 bases that match TRBD1. This CDR3 has 16 amino acids. In germline, CDR1 is SNHLY, CDR2 FYNNEI. J was trimmed by 4 bases and V by 8 bases; bases with no gene match: 14. The CDR3 DNA reads TGTGCCAGCTCCCGGGACAGGGTTCTCCTTGGCTATGGCTACACCTTC. Translated: CASSRDRVLLGYGYTF.

The J gene is TRBJ2-3, the V gene TRBV5-1, with TRBD2 as a possible D gene (6 bases). Trimming pared 0 bases from V and 2 bases from J, leaving 16 bases between. Germline V gives CDR1 SGHRS, CDR2 YFSETQ. CDR3 length: 17 amino acids. CDR3 bases: TGCGCCAGCAGCTTGGCCCTGGGAGGCACTACCACAGATACGCAGTATTTT. As protein: CASSLALGGTTTDTQYF.

The chain is built from TRBV29-1 and TRBJ1-1, with TRBD1 identical over 7 bases. J lost 4 bases, V lost 7 bases, and 3 bases had no gene match. Germline lookup yields CDR1 SQVTM and CDR2 ANQGSEA. The CDR3 is 11 residues long. The CDR3 reads CSGGQSTEAFF. For the CDR3, the DNA is TGCAGCGGGGGACAGTCCACTGAAGCTTTCTTT.

This clone was recorded only once. This chain connects TRBV11-2 to TRBJ2-1; 8 bases fit TRBD2. J was trimmed by 8 bases and V by 0 bases; bases with no gene match: 12. The germline gives CDR1 SGHAT, CDR2 FQNNGV. The CDR3 extends over 17 amino acids. Here the CDR3 reads CASSLDEIREGTYEQFF. Written as DNA, the CDR3 is TGTGCCAGCAGCTTAGATGAGATACGGGAGGGCACATATGAGCAGTTCTTC.

The CDR3 sequence: CASSREWGLGPGELFF. In DNA, the CDR3 is TGTGCCAGCAGTCGGGAATGGGGGTTGGGACCCGGGGAGCTGTTTTTT. The chain employs TRBV27 and TRBJ2-2, with D perhaps given as TRBD1 or TRBD2 (5 bases each). There are 16 residues in the CDR3. Germline V gives CDR1 MNHEY, CDR2 SMNVEV (reference sequence). V gave up 5 bases and J gave up 6 bases, with 19 bases separating them.

This clone came up a few times. The rearrangement links TRBV28 to TRBJ1-1; no reliable D call. CDR3 length equals 12 residues. Germline CDR1 is MDHEN and CDR2 is SYDVKM. V lost 4 bases to trimming and J lost 12 bases, with 15 bases between them. In DNA form, the CDR3 reads TGTGCCAGCAGTTCGAGCCGGGAAGGGACTTTCTTT. Protein: CASSSSREGTFF.

V gene TRBV6-1 combines with J gene TRBJ2-7; 9 bases are a match to TRBD1. Germline-derived CDR1 and CDR2 are MNHNS and SASEGT. The CDR3 has 14 amino acids. Unmatched junction bases numbered 6, after V lost 6 bases and J lost 3 bases. The CDR3 nucleotides read TGTGCCAGCAGATCCCTGACAGGGGGCTACGAGCAGTACTTC. Its protein product is CASRSLTGGYEQYF.

V usage is TRBV7-9 and J usage is TRBJ2-7, with a weak D call TRBD1 (7 bases). V dropped 1 base and J dropped 3 bases, with 16 bases sitting between them. This CDR3 has 16 amino acids. The germline CDR1 and CDR2 sequences are SEHNR and FQNEAQ (reference sequence). CDR3 nucleotides: TGTGCCAGCAGCTTAGGCCCAGGGGGGATACTCTACGAGCAGTACTTC. This gives the protein CASSLGPGGILYEQYF.

The rearrangement links TRBV4-1 to TRBJ2-2; 7 positions agree with TRBD2. Germline lookup yields CDR1 MGHRA and CDR2 YSYEKL. With 2 bases clipped from V and 7 bases from J, the junction kept 10 bases outside the gene matches. This CDR3 is 16 amino acids long. As DNA, the CDR3 is TGCGCCAGCAGCCAACCACGGACTAGTTCGAGCGGGGAGCTGTTTTTT. As protein: CASSQPRTSSSGELFF.